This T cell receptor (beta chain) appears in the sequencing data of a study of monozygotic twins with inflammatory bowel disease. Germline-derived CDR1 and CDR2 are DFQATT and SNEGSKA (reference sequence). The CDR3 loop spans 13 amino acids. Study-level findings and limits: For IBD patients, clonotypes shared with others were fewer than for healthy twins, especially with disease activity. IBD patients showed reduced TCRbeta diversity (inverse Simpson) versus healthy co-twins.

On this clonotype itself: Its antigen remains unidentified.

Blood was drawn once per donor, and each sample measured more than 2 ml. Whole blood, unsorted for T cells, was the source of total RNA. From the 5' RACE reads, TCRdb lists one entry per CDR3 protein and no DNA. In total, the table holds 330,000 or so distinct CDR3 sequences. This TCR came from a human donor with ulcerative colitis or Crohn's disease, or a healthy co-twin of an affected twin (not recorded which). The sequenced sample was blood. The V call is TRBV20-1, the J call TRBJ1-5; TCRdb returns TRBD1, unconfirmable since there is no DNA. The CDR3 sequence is CSALQGSGQPQHF.